Here is one T cell receptor (beta chain) with its context. The protocol was immunoSEQ multiplex PCR, while the TCRdb copy is restricted to in-frame clones and leaves out a portion. The data hold 260,000 or so clones, with roughly 76% observed a single time. Seattle-derived patients entered the study during active infection and were followed longitudinally. These data belong to a study of blood T cell repertoires in COVID-19. Background on the study: The United States, Italy and Spain supplied acute and convalescent COVID-19 samples. PBMCs, B-cell-depleted T cells, or T cells provided the cDNA or gDNA that made up the material.

The CDR3 runs to 14 residues. V shed 4 bases and J shed 2 bases, with 11 bases lying between them. CDR1 is MGHRA and CDR2 is YSYEKL in the germline V gene. The TCR sequence derives from a woman at least 80 years old with COVID-19, enrolled during active disease. The genes are TRBV4-1 and TRBJ1-1; weak D call: TRBD1 (6 bases). Material: peripheral blood. CDR3 bases: TGCGCCAGCAGCCCAGGACAGCTAAACACTGAAGCTTTCTTT. Translated, it gives CASSPGQLNTEAFF.